This is a list of T cell receptor beta chains from one sample in a study of T cell repertoires in cytomegalovirus infection. From the reads, TCRdb called clonotypes with MiXCR, one entry per CDR3 protein. The sample has 680,000 or so distinct CDR3 sequences, 35% seen once; the top ten hold 2.8%. The specimen sequenced was PBMCs. The receptor source for this set is a human donor in good health (CMV status not recorded). Some clones in this sample may be carry-over from other donors' samples. CDR3s include the opening cysteine and the closing phenylalanine or tryptophan. D genes are given only for firm matches. Clone size is not always given. Where it is, it says once, few, many or a class for expanded clones.

D,V,size,J,length,DNA,CDR3
NA,TRBV28,many,TRBJ2-7,16,TGTGCCAGCAGTTTCAGTGTGAGACAGGACTTTTACGAGCAGTACTTC,CASSFSVRQDFYEQYF
TRBD2,TRBV4-1,few,TRBJ2-1,18,TGCGCCAGCAGCCGCGAGGAAGCTAGCGGGAGGGCCGGGCATGAGCAGTTCTTC,CASSREEASGRAGHEQFF
TRBD1,TRBV7-8,many,TRBJ2-1,13,TGTGCCAGCAGCTTAGTAGGGGGCAGGGAGCAGTTCTTC,CASSLVGGREQFF
NA,TRBV2,few,TRBJ1-4,14,TGTGCCAGCAGTCTCAGGGGAATCGATGAAAAACTGTTTTTT,CASSLRGIDEKLFF
NA,TRBV28,few,TRBJ2-1,16,TGTGCCAGCAGTTTTATTCGTGGGGGAATATACAATGAGCAGTTCTTC,CASSFIRGGIYNEQFF
NA,TRBV7-9,NA,TRBJ1-1,18,TGTGCCAGCAGCTTAGAAGCAGGGCTGACAGCGATGAACACTGAAGCTTTCTTT,CASSLEAGLTAMNTEAFF
TRBD1,TRBV28,NA,TRBJ1-2,15,TGTGCCAGCAGTTTACAGGGACAGAGTAGAAATGGCTACACCTTC,CASSLQGQSRNGYTF
NA,TRBV4-2,NA,TRBJ1-2,16,TGTGCCAGCAGCCAAGATAGTGGAGACACCGACTATGGCTACACCTTC,CASSQDSGDTDYGYTF
NA,TRBV20-1,NA,TRBJ2-7,15,TGCAGTGCTAGTCTTGCCCGGGACGTTTACTACGAGCAGTACTTC,CSASLARDVYYEQYF
NA,TRBV10-3,NA,TRBJ2-7,13,TGTGCCATCACTTCGACAGGCTCCTACGAGCAGTACTTC,CAITSTGSYEQYF
TRBD1,TRBV6-8,NA,TRBJ2-5,15,TGTGCCAGCAGGCCGGGACAGACGTACCAAGAGACCCAGTACTTC,CASRPGQTYQETQYF
NA,TRBV5-4,few,TRBJ1-1,15,TGTGCCCTCGGAGGTCGGCGGGGAAGAAATACTGAAGCTTTCTTT,CALGGRRGRNTEAFF
TRBD1,TRBV19,NA,TRBJ2-1,16,TGTGCCAGTAGTATAGAGGGCGACAGGGGGCTCAATGAGCAGTTCTTC,CASSIEGDRGLNEQFF
TRBD1,TRBV2,NA,TRBJ1-3,15,TGTGCCAGCAGTCCGTACAGGGGGCTTACGGACACCATATATTTT,CASSPYRGLTDTIYF
NA,TRBV6-1,NA,TRBJ1-6,13,TGTGCCAGCGAAGAGACAAATAATTCACCCCTCCACTTT,CASEETNNSPLHF
NA,TRBV7-9,few,TRBJ1-2,15,TGTGCCAGCAGCTTAGTAGGTCAGGACTACTATGGCTACACCTTC,CASSLVGQDYYGYTF
NA,TRBV28,few,TRBJ2-1,14,TGTGGATCGGGCGGTTCCCGAATTATTGGTGAGCAGTTCTTC,CGSGGSRIIGEQFF
TRBD2,TRBV13,NA,TRBJ2-3,14,TGTGCCAGCACCCGGGGGAGGGGCACAGATACGCAGTATTTT,CASTRGRGTDTQYF
TRBD1,TRBV6-8,NA,TRBJ2-7,14,TGTGCCAGCAGGGGGACAGGGGGCGCGCCCGAGCAGTACTTC,CASRGTGGAPEQYF
NA,TRBV7-3,NA,TRBJ1-1,16,TGTGCCAGCAGCTTAATACCGGGGGCCGGGAGCACTGAAGCTTTCTTT,CASSLIPGAGSTEAFF
TRBD2,TRBV6-1,NA,TRBJ2-3,15,TGTGCCAGCACCCTCGGACTAGCGGCCTCAGATACGCAGTATTTT,CASTLGLAASDTQYF
NA,TRBV7-2,NA,TRBJ1-3,12,TGTGCCAGCAGCTTAGTTTTGGGGACGCCATATTTT,CASSLVLGTPYF
NA,TRBV2,NA,TRBJ2-2,17,TGTGCCAGCAGCGCTGGGCGGGGGACAGCCAACACCGGGGAGCTGTTTTTT,CASSAGRGTANTGELFF
NA,TRBV27,NA,TRBJ2-5,14,TGTGCCAGCAGTCCCTCACAGGGAAGGGAGACCCAGTACTTC,CASSPSQGRETQYF
NA,TRBV19,NA,TRBJ2-2,16,TGTGCCAGTAGTTATCCAAACCAGGGGTCTCCCGGGGAGATGTTTTTT,CASSYPNQGSPGEMFF
TRBD2,TRBV15,few,TRBJ2-3,18,TGTGCCACCAGCAGGAGACTAGCGGGGGGGCAGGGCACAGATACGCAGTATTTT,CATSRRLAGGQGTDTQYF
NA,TRBV28,few,TRBJ1-5,16,TGTGCCAGCAGCTACCTCCCCGCGAGGGGCAATCAGCCCCAGCATTTT,CASSYLPARGNQPQHF
NA,TRBV28,NA,TRBJ1-1,13,TGTGCCAGCAGTTTCTTAGCGGGGCCTGAAGCTTTCTTT,CASSFLAGPEAFF
NA,TRBV20-1,once,TRBJ1-4,12,TGCAGTGCCCCCGGGACATCTGGAAAACTGTTTTTT,CSAPGTSGKLFF
NA,TRBV7-8,few,TRBJ1-5,16,TGTGCCAGCAGCTTACGAGGGCGGAGTAGCAATCAGCCCCAGCATTTT,CASSLRGRSSNQPQHF
TRBD2,TRBV7-2,many,TRBJ2-1,20,TGTGCCAGCAGCGCCAGATTCACTAGCGGGGGCCGTCGCTCCTACAATGAGCAGTTCTTC,CASSARFTSGGRRSYNEQFF
NA,TRBV7-2,NA,TRBJ1-6,16,TGTGCCAGCAGCTTAGAACCAGGGGCGAGGAATTCACCCCTCCACTTT,CASSLEPGARNSPLHF
NA,TRBV12-3/TRBV12-4,NA,TRBJ2-1,14,TGTGCCAGCAGCCCCGGGGTGGGCCACAATGAGCAGTTCTTC,CASSPGVGHNEQFF
NA,TRBV9,NA,TRBJ1-2,15,TGTGCCAGCAGCGCAGACGCCCGGGGGGGGAATGGCTACACCTTC,CASSADARGGNGYTF
TRBD2,TRBV20-1,few,TRBJ2-1,14,TGCAGTGCTAGACGGGGGGGCATCGGGCATGAGCAGTTCTTC,CSARRGGIGHEQFF
NA,TRBV7-6,many,TRBJ1-1,15,TGTGCCAGCAGCCGATTAGGACAGCAGGGAGATGAAGCTTTCTTT,CASSRLGQQGDEAFF
NA,TRBV10-2,NA,TRBJ1-2,14,TGCGCCAGCACCCGACCGGGACGCCTCTATGGCTACACCTTC,CASTRPGRLYGYTF
NA,TRBV7-9,many,TRBJ2-5,13,TGTGCCAGCAGCCCTACTATATATGAGACCCAGTACTTC,CASSPTIYETQYF
NA,TRBV7-9,few,TRBJ1-2,18,TGTGCCAGCAGCGCTCGGATTCAGGTGCCACGAGCGAACTATGGCTACACCTTC,CASSARIQVPRANYGYTF
NA,TRBV7-2,few,TRBJ1-2,16,TGTGCCAGCAGCCCCTCGACGGGACTAAGATCGGTTGGCTACACCTTC,CASSPSTGLRSVGYTF
NA,TRBV25-1,NA,TRBJ2-1,16,TGTGCCAGCAGTGAATTGGGGGGGCCCTTGGCCAATGAGCAGTTCTTC,CASSELGGPLANEQFF
NA,TRBV10-3,NA,TRBJ1-5,12,TGTGCCATCAGTGAGTTTGATCAGCCCCAGCATTTT,CAISEFDQPQHF
TRBD2,TRBV7-6,few,TRBJ2-5,15,TGTGCCAGCAGCCCCGCCGGAGCGGGGCAAGAGACCCAGTACTTC,CASSPAGAGQETQYF
NA,TRBV12-3/TRBV12-4,many,TRBJ1-1,14,TGTGCCAGCGAGAGGCGGGACATGAACACTGAAGCTTTCTTT,CASERRDMNTEAFF
TRBD1,TRBV2,NA,TRBJ2-5,15,TGTGCCAGCAGTGAAGAGTACAGGGGTTGGGAGACCCAGTACTTC,CASSEEYRGWETQYF
TRBD1,TRBV24-1,NA,TRBJ2-1,16,TGTGCCACCAGTGATTGGACAGGACCTGATAACAATGAGCAGTTCTTC,CATSDWTGPDNNEQFF
NA,TRBV24-1,NA,TRBJ1-5,18,TGTGCCACCAGTGATTTAGCGACGGCAGGGGATTACGATCAGCCCCAGCATTTT,CATSDLATAGDYDQPQHF
NA,TRBV7-3,NA,TRBJ2-7,15,TGTGCCAGCAGCCCCCGAGCAGTTAGCTCCTACGAGCAGTACTTC,CASSPRAVSSYEQYF
NA,TRBV14,NA,TRBJ2-1,15,TGTGCCAGCAGGCCACCAGCGGGCACTCACAATGAGCAGTTCTTC,CASRPPAGTHNEQFF
NA,TRBV28,few,TRBJ1-1,16,TGTGCCAGCAGTATCCCACTTCCAGGGCTTGTCACTGAAGCTTTCTTT,CASSIPLPGLVTEAFF